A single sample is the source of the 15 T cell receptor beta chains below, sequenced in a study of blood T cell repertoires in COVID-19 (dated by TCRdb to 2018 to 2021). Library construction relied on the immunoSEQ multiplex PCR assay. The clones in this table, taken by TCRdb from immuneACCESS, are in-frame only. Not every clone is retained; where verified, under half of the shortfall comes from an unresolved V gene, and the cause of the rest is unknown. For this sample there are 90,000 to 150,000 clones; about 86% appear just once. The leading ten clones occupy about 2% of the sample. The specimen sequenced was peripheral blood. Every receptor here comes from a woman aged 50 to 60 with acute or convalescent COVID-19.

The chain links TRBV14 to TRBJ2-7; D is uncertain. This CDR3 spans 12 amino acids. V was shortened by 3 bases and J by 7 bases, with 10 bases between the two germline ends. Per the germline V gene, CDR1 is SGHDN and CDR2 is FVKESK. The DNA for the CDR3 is TGTGCCAGCAGCCAGAGTTGGGCAGAGCAGTACTTC. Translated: CASSQSWAEQYF.

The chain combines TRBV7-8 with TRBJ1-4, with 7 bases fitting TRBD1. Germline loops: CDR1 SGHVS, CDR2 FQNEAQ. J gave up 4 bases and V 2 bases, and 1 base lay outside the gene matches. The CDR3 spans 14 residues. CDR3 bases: TGTGCCAGCAGCTTACCAGGGGGTAATGAAAAACTGTTTTTT. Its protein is CASSLPGGNEKLFF.

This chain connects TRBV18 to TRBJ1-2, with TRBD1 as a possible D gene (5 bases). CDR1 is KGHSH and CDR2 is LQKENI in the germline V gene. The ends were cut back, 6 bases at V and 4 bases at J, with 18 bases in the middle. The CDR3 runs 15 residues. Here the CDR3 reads CASSYLQDKRYGYTF. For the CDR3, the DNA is TGTGCCAGCTCTTATCTCCAGGACAAGCGCTATGGCTACACCTTC.

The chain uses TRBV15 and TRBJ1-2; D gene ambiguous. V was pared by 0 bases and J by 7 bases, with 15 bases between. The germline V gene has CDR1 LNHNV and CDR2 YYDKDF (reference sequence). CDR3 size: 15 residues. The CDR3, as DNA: TGTGCCACCAGCAGAGATCCTGCGGGAGGCGGTGGCTACACCTTC. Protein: CATSRDPAGGGGYTF. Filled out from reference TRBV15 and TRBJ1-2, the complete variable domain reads DAMVIQNPRYQVTQFGKPVTLSCSQTLNHNVMYWYQQKSSQAPKLLFHYYDKDFNNEADTPDNFQSRRPNTSFCFLDIRSPGLGDTAMYLCATSRDPAGGGGYTFGSGTRLTVV.

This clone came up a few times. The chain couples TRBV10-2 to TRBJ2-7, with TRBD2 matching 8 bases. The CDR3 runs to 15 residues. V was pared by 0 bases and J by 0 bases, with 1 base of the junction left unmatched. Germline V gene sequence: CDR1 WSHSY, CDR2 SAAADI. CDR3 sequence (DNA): TGCGCCAGCAGTGAGTCGACTAGCGTCTCCTACGAGCAGTACTTC. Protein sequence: CASSESTSVSYEQYF.

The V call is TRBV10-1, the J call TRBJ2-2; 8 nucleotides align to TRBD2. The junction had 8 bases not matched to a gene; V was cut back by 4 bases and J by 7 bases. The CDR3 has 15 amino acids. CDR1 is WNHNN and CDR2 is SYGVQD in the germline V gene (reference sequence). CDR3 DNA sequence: TGCGCCAGCAGTGCCCGCGGGGGGCGTAGCGGGGAGCTGTTTTTT. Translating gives CASSARGGRSGELFF.

As DNA, the CDR3 is TGTGCCAGCAGCCCCCAGGGCTACGAGCAGTACTTC. Translated: CASSPQGYEQYF. The chain combines TRBV11-3 with TRBJ2-7, with D perhaps TRBD1 (5 bases). V was clipped by 5 bases and J by 3 bases, with 8 bases between them. The germline gives CDR1 SGHNT, CDR2 YENEEA. This CDR3 comprises 12 residues.

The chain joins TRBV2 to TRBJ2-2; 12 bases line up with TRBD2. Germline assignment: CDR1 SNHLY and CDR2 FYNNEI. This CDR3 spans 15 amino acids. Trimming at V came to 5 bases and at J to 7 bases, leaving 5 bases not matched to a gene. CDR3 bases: TGTGCCAGCAGTTCCGGGACTAGCGGGTTCGGGGAGCTGTTTTTT. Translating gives CASSSGTSGFGELFF.

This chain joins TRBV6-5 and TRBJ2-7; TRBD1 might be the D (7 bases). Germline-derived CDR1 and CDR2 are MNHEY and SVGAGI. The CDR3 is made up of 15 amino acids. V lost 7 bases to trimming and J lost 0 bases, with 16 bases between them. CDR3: CASMAGTESSYEQYF. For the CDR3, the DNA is TGTGCCAGCATGGCGGGGACAGAGAGCTCCTACGAGCAGTACTTC.

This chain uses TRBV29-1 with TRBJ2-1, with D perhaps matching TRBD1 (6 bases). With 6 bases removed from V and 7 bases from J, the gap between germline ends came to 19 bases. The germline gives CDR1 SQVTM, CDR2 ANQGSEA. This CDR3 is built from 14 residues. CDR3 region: CSVFGTIFGNEQFF. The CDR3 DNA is TGCAGCGTCTTCGGGACAATATTTGGAAATGAGCAGTTCTTC.

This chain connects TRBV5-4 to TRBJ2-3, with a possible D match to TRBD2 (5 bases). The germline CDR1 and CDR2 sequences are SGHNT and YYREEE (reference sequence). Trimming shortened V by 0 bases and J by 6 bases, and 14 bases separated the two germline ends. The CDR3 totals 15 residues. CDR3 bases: TGTGCCAGCAGCTTGGGCGGGCCGAACCCCGATACGCAGTATTTT. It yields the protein CASSLGGPNPDTQYF. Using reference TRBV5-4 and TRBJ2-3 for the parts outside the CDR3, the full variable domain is ETGVTQSPTHLIKTRGQQVTLRCSSQSGHNTVSWYQQALGQGPQFIFQYYREEENGRGNFPPRFSGLQFPNYSSELNVNALELDDSALYLCASSLGGPNPDTQYFGPGTRLTVL.

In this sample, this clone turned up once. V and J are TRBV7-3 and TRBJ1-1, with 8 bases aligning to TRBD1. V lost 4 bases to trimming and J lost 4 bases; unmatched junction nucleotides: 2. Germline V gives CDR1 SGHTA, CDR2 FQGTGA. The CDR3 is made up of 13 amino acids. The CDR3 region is CASSSQGGTEAFF. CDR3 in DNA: TGTGCCAGCAGCTCACAGGGGGGCACTGAAGCTTTCTTT.

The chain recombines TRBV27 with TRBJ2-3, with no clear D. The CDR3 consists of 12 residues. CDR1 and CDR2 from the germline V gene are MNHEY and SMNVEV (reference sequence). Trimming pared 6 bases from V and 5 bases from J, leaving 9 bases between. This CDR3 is CASSYSGDTQYF. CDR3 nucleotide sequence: TGTGCCAGCAGCTACTCGGGAGATACGCAGTATTTT.

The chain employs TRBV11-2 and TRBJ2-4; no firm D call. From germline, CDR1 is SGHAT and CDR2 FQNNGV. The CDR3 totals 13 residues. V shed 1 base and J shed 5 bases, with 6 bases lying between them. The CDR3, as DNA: TGTGCCAGCAGCTTAGTATCAGAAAACATTCAGTACTTC. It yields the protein CASSLVSENIQYF.

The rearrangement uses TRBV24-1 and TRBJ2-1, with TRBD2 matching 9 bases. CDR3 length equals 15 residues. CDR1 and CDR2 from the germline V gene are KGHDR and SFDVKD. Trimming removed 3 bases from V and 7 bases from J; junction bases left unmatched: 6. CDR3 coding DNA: TGTGCCACCAGTGATGTAGGAAGCGGGGGGAATGAGCAGTTCTTC. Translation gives CATSDVGSGGNEQFF.